This T cell receptor (beta chain) was sequenced during a study of blood T cell repertoires in COVID-19. The assay was immunoSEQ multiplex PCR, and TCRdb's table has in-frame clones only and misses some. The sample shows around 180,000 clones, 80% of them seen only once. Germline CDR1 reads LNHDA; CDR2 reads SQIVND (reference sequence). V was clipped by 5 bases and J by 4 bases, with 17 bases between them. The CDR3 runs 15 residues. The rearrangement joins TRBV19 to TRBJ1-1, with a weak D call TRBD1 (5 bases). Sequenced sample: peripheral blood. The receptor was derived from a man between 65 and 85 years old with active or convalescent COVID-19. CDR3 sequence: CASSPLDSWSTEAFF. The DNA for the CDR3 is TGTGCCAGTAGTCCTCTCGACAGTTGGAGCACTGAAGCTTTCTTT.